These 3 T cell receptor beta chains came from one sample sequenced in a study of identical twins. MiXCR, run by TCRdb on the 5' RACE reads, gives a single entry per CDR3 protein. The sample yields some 590,000 distinct CDR3 sequences, just under 10% seen once. These data are also associated with another study on yellow fever vaccine responses in identical twins.

What was sequenced was PBMCs. The origin of the receptors is a woman under 30 in good health.

This clonotype was detected many times. The genes are TRBV12-3 or TRBV12-4 and TRBJ2-1, with 10 bases aligning to TRBD2. The V segment lost 4 bases and the J segment 6 bases; nucleotides outside the gene matches: 3. There are 14 residues in the CDR3. The CDR3 DNA sequence: TGTGCCAGCAGTTCTTCTAGCGGGAGCAATGAGCAGTTCTTC. Its protein is CASSSSSGSNEQFF.

The CDR3 DNA reads TGTGCCAGCAGTTACAGTCCGGGGTTGGCTGAAGCTTTCTTT. Protein: CASSYSPGLAEAFF. The V gene is TRBV6-2 or TRBV6-3, the J gene TRBJ1-1; no clear D. The germline V gene encodes CDR1 MNHEY and CDR2 SVGEGT. V was shortened by 2 bases and J by 6 bases, with 13 bases between the two germline ends. There are 14 residues in the CDR3.

The chain is built from TRBV12-3 or TRBV12-4 and TRBJ2-5, with no clear D. The CDR3 is 14 amino acids. Trimming pared 2 bases from V and 2 bases from J, leaving 9 bases between. Here the CDR3 reads CASSLMGRQETQYF. The CDR3 nucleotides read TGTGCCAGCAGTTTAATGGGCAGACAAGAGACCCAGTACTTC.